This T cell receptor beta chain is drawn from a study of cytomegalovirus exposure and HLA in healthy donors. In the PCR, 60 Vbeta and 13 Jbeta primers were used. The data were produced by immunoSEQ multiplex PCR, yet TCRdb's version contains in-frame clones alone and is incomplete. Of roughly 130,000 clones listed, approximately 80% are singletons. The CDR3 covers 16 residues. The V end lost 6 bases, the J end lost 0 bases, and 15 bases lay between the germline ends. Germline V lookup: CDR1 SEHNR, CDR2 FQNEAQ (reference sequence). This TCR derives from a man aged 25 to 45 in good health and CMV-seronegative. The sequenced sample was PBMCs. J is TRBJ2-4 and V is TRBV7-9; D gene ambiguous. The CDR3 DNA reads as TGTGCCAGCAGTTACAGTCTTGGCTTAGCCAAAAACATTCAGTACTTC. Amino acid sequence: CASSYSLGLAKNIQYF.